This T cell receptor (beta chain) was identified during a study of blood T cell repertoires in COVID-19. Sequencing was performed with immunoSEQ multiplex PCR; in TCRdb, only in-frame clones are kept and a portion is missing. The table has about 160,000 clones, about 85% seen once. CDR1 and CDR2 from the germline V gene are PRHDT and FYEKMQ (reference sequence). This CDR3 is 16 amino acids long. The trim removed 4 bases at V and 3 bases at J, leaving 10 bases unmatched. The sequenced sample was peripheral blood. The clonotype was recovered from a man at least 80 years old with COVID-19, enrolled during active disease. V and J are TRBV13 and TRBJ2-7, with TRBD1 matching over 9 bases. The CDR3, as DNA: TGTGCCAGCAGCTCAGGGGGACAGGGAAATCGCTACGAGCAGTACTTC. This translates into CASSSGGQGNRYEQYF.